Reported below is one T cell receptor (beta chain). The CDR3 sequence is 15 residues long. Germline loops: CDR1 LGHDT, CDR2 YNNKEL (reference sequence). Trimming cost V 1 base and J 0 bases, with 7 bases left between them. CD8+ and CD4+ blood T cells underwent TCR beta sequencing. Patients with stable or active relapsing-remitting disease, all of them treatment-naive, made up the multiple sclerosis controls. Both CD4+ and CD8+ T cells were negatively isolated, and TEMRA cells underwent FACS enrichment. An input of 0.5 to 1 ug of RNA was subjected to reverse transcription using random hexamers. TCRdb re-derived calls from the immunoSEQ multiplex PCR reads in MiXCR, one entry per CDR3 protein. The sample has some 160,000 distinct CDR3 sequences, around 96% seen once. These data come from a study of CD8 T cells in Susac syndrome.

The rearrangement links TRBV3-1 to TRBJ2-1; D remains ambiguous. The sequencing input was CD8+ T cells from PBMCs. The clonotype was recovered from a human donor with multiple sclerosis. The CDR3 DNA reads as TGTGCCAGCAGCCAAGGACGGAGCTCCTACAATGAGCAGTTCTTC. It is translated as CASSQGRSSYNEQFF.